The 8 T cell receptor beta chains listed next were all sequenced from one sample in a study of blood T cell repertoires in COVID-19 (TCRdb year 2020). The library was prepared using the immunoSEQ multiplex PCR assay. This immuneACCESS table, as held by TCRdb, lists in-frame sequences with V and J called but not all clones. Of the missing ones, under half trace to an unresolved V gene in checked studies; the others have no known cause. The sample contains about 300,000 clones, roughly 85% of them found a single time. Under 2% of the sample is held by the ten biggest clonotypes. Sequencing was carried out using PBMCs or T cells enriched from blood (not recorded which). All receptors come from a woman in her thirties who had been exposed to COVID-19.

The chain employs TRBV5-1 and TRBJ1-5; 8 nucleotides line up with TRBD1. The CDR3 loop spans 17 amino acids. V gave up 4 bases and J gave up 0 bases; unmatched junction bases: 9. Germline values: CDR1 SGHRS, CDR2 YFSETQ. CDR3 region: CASSPRTGIYSNQPQHF. DNA of the CDR3: TGCGCCAGCAGCCCCCGGACAGGGATCTATAGCAATCAGCCCCAGCATTTT.

V gene TRBV29-1 combines with J gene TRBJ1-4, with D perhaps TRBD1 (6 bases). The CDR3 runs to 14 residues. Trimming removed 8 bases from V and 0 bases from J, with 13 bases in between. CDR1 is SQVTM and CDR2 is ANQGSEA in the germline V gene. This chain's CDR3 is CSTRTVATNEKLFF. DNA of the CDR3: TGCAGCACGCGGACAGTTGCAACTAATGAAAAACTGTTTTTT.

J is TRBJ2-1 and V is TRBV7-3; 8 nucleotides line up with TRBD1. With 5 bases clipped from V and 5 bases from J, the junction kept 8 bases outside the gene matches. This CDR3 spans 15 amino acids. CDR1 and CDR2 from the germline V gene are SGHTA and FQGTGA. CDR3 sequence reads: CASSNDRGRNNEQFF. DNA of the CDR3: TGTGCCAGCAGCAATGACAGGGGAAGAAACAATGAGCAGTTCTTC.

The chain is built from TRBV6-5 and TRBJ2-1, with 7 bases matching TRBD2. The trim removed 9 bases at V and 6 bases at J, leaving 8 bases unmatched. The germline gives CDR1 MNHEY, CDR2 SVGAGI. The CDR3 totals 13 residues. CDR3 sequence: CASSAGVGNEQFF. CDR3 DNA sequence: TGTGCCAGTTCGGCGGGGGTGGGCAATGAGCAGTTCTTC.

CDR3 sequence reads: CASSESGYGYTF. CDR3 DNA sequence: TGTGCCAGCAGTGAAAGCGGTTATGGCTACACCTTC. The chain recombines TRBV2 with TRBJ1-2, with unresolved D. Germline values: CDR1 SNHLY, CDR2 FYNNEI. Trimming removed 2 bases from V and 5 bases from J, with 6 bases in between. This CDR3 spans 12 amino acids. Combining the CDR3 with reference TRBV2 and TRBJ1-2 gives the whole variable domain EPEVTQTPSHQVTQMGQEVILRCVPISNHLYFYWYRQILGQKVEFLVSFYNNEISEKSEIFDDQFSVERPDGSNFTLKIRSTKLEDSAMYFCASSESGYGYTFGSGTRLTVV.

The rearrangement links TRBV7-9 to TRBJ1-6; TRBD1 matches at 9 bases. The CDR3 has 14 residues. J gave up 9 bases and V 7 bases, and 7 bases lay outside the gene matches. Germline CDR1 SEHNR, CDR2 FQNEAQ (reference sequence). DNA for the CDR3: TGTGCCAGCATAGGAACAGGGGGCTTTTCACCCCTCCACTTT. Its protein product is CASIGTGGFSPLHF. Based on the CDR3 plus reference TRBV7-9 and TRBJ1-6, the full variable domain is DTGVSQNPRHKITKRGQNVTFRCDPISEHNRLYWYRQTLGQGPEFLTYFQNEAQLEKSRLLSDRFSAERPKGSFSTLEIQRTEQGDSAMYLCASIGTGGFSPLHFGNGTRLTVT.

This rearrangement joins TRBV9 to TRBJ2-7; TRBD2 aligns across 7 bases. J lost 7 bases, V lost 4 bases, and 8 bases had no gene match. The CDR3 runs 13 residues. Germline-derived CDR1 and CDR2 are SGDLS and YYNGEE. As DNA, the CDR3 is TGTGCCAGCAGCCCGCCGGGGGGAGGGGAGCAGTACTTC. Encoded protein: CASSPPGGGEQYF.

The chain has TRBV28 and TRBJ2-7; 9 nucleotides agree with TRBD1. CDR3 length: 14 residues. V gave up 4 bases and J gave up 5 bases; unmatched junction bases: 6. Germline V gene sequence: CDR1 MDHEN, CDR2 SYDVKM. As DNA, the CDR3 is TGTGCCAGCAGTTCCGGGACAGGGAGGCACGAGCAGTACTTC. Translating it yields CASSSGTGRHEQYF.